This T cell receptor beta chain was sequenced in a study of vaccination and CD4 T cells after COVID-19. V dropped 0 bases and J dropped 6 bases, with 24 bases sitting between them. The CDR3 is 18 amino acids. Germline assignment: CDR1 SEHNR and CDR2 FQNEAQ (reference sequence). As to treatment: roughly ten-day PBMC culture with coronavirus spike peptide pools or control peptides (ViraFEST assay). The Oncomine TCR Beta short-read assay sequenced DNA from cultured CD4+ T cells. Scientists extracted genomic DNA from CD4+ T cells grown in culture. TCRdb redid the calling of the PCR reads with MiXCR, one entry per CDR3 protein. The table includes fewer than 15,000 distinct CDR3 sequences, roughly a fifth detected once. This clonotype was counted only a few times. Antigen specificity is unknown.

The TCR comes from a human donor who received a COVID-19 vaccine. The material sequenced was CD4+ T cells from blood, cultured in vitro, taken before SARS-CoV-2 vaccination. The chain is built from TRBV7-9 and TRBJ2-7; no definite D call. The CDR3 region has the DNA TGTGCCAGCAGCTTAGCTAGGAAATGGAACAGTCCCCCGGGCGAGCAGTACTTC. Its protein product is CASSLARKWNSPPGEQYF.